These 12 T cell receptor beta chains originate from one sample sequenced in a study of shared T cell receptors in the human thymus. Some clones are missing from TCRdb's copy, which holds only in-frame ones; the method was immunoSEQ multiplex PCR. The sample lists about 660,000 clones, over 75% occurring once. These data also featured in a second study, about human thymus T cells.

The sequencing input was thymocytes. All receptors derive from a boy younger than two with a congenital heart defect.

V and J are TRBV28 and TRBJ2-3, with TRBD2 identical over 7 bases. With 6 bases clipped from V and 5 bases from J, the junction kept 11 bases outside the gene matches. Germline values: CDR1 MDHEN, CDR2 SYDVKM. This CDR3 spans 15 amino acids. CDR3 amino acids: CASRPREGRRDTQYF. The DNA for the CDR3 is TGTGCCAGCAGACCCAGGGAGGGGCGGAGAGATACGCAGTATTTT.

This clone was detected once. The rearrangement uses TRBV25-1 and TRBJ2-5, with 10 bases matching TRBD2. The CDR3 covers 13 residues. Germline V CDR1 and CDR2: MGHDK, SYGVNS. Trimming at V came to 8 bases and at J to 6 bases, leaving 6 bases not matched to a gene. The CDR3 loop is CASSEREGKTQYF. CDR3 coding DNA: TGTGCCAGCTCGGAGCGGGAGGGAAAGACCCAGTACTTC.

The V call is TRBV28, the J call TRBJ1-5; 11 nucleotides match TRBD1. Germline assignment: CDR1 MDHEN and CDR2 SYDVKM. The V segment lost 5 bases and the J segment 1 base; nucleotides outside the gene matches: 16. This CDR3 has 20 amino acids. CDR3 nucleotide sequence: TGTGCCAGCAGTGTTTGGAACGCTCCGGACAGGGGGCAAAGCAATCAGCCCCAGCATTTT. Translation gives CASSVWNAPDRGQSNQPQHF.

In regard to this clone: Other DNA sequences in the same sample also yield this CDR3. The chain employs TRBV7-9 and TRBJ2-7, with D possibly TRBD1 on 6 matching bases. CDR1 and CDR2 (germline): SEHNR, FQNEAQ (reference sequence). V was trimmed by 5 bases and J by 3 bases, leaving 8 bases between them. The length of the CDR3 is 12 residues. CDR3 DNA: TGTGCCAGCAGCCGCAGGGGCTACGAGCAGTACTTC. This encodes CASSRRGYEQYF.

This chain links TRBV27 with TRBJ2-3; D is undetermined. The CDR3 runs to 15 residues. CDR1 and CDR2 from the germline V gene are MNHEY and SMNVEV (reference sequence). Trimming removed 1 base at V and 3 bases at J, with 11 bases between. CDR3 bases: TGTGCCAGCAGTTTATGGCCCTTGAAGACAGATACGCAGTATTTT. Amino acids: CASSLWPLKTDTQYF.

This CDR3 is CASSRRGGRSDYEQYF. For the CDR3, the DNA is TGTGCCAGCAGCAGGAGGGGTGGGAGGTCCGACTACGAGCAGTACTTC. This rearrangement joins TRBV5-6 to TRBJ2-5; D perhaps matches TRBD2 (6 bases). The J call may be incorrect, as the DNA end agrees better with TRBJ2-7. This CDR3 is built from 16 residues. Germline V gives CDR1 SGHDT, CDR2 YYEEEE.

The chain combines TRBV27 with TRBJ2-7; 8 bases are shared with TRBD1. CDR1 is MNHEY, CDR2 SMNVEV, per germline (reference sequence). After removal of 5 bases from V and 0 bases from J, the junction contained 9 bases not matched to a gene. The length of the CDR3 is 16 residues. This chain's CDR3 is CASSTRQGPSSYEQYF. The CDR3, as DNA: TGTGCCAGCAGTACAAGACAGGGGCCGAGCTCCTACGAGCAGTACTTC.

The chain uses TRBV6-5 and TRBJ2-5; the D gene is possibly TRBD2 (7 bases). The better agreement between TRBJ2-7 and the DNA end casts doubt on the J call. CDR1 is MNHEY and CDR2 is SVGAGI in the germline V gene. The CDR3 spans 15 residues. The CDR3: CASSYSRTGGHEQYF. CDR3 DNA: TGTGCCAGCAGTTACTCACGGACGGGGGGCCACGAGCAGTACTTC.

The V gene is TRBV7-9, the J gene TRBJ1-3, with D unclear. The length of the CDR3 is 15 residues. Trimming removed 3 bases at V and 0 bases at J, with 9 bases between. CDR1 and CDR2 from the germline V gene are SEHNR and FQNEAQ (reference sequence). The CDR3: CASSFTVTSGNTIYF. CDR3 sequence (DNA): TGTGCCAGCAGCTTTACAGTTACCTCTGGAAACACCATATATTTT. Full variable domain (rest looked up from reference TRBV7-9 and TRBJ1-3): DTGVSQNPRHKITKRGQNVTFRCDPISEHNRLYWYRQTLGQGPEFLTYFQNEAQLEKSRLLSDRFSAERPKGSFSTLEIQRTEQGDSAMYLCASSFTVTSGNTIYFGEGSWLTVV.

The rearrangement uses TRBV11-1 and TRBJ2-7; D perhaps matches TRBD1 (6 bases). This CDR3 has 12 amino acids. V was shortened by 2 bases and J by 4 bases, with 6 bases between the two germline ends. The germline V gene has CDR1 SGHAT and CDR2 FQDESV (reference sequence). The CDR3 is CASSLQGYEQYF. For the CDR3, the DNA is TGTGCCAGCAGCTTACAGGGGTACGAGCAGTACTTC. Together with reference TRBV11-1 and TRBJ2-7, the CDR3 gives the full variable domain: EAEVAQSPRYKITEKSQAVAFWCDPISGHATLYWYRQILGQGPELLVQFQDESVVDDSQLPKDRFSAERLKGVDSTLKIQPAELGDSAMYLCASSLQGYEQYFGPGTRLTVT.

The V call is TRBV7-2, the J call TRBJ1-5; perhaps TRBD1 as D (6 bases). Trimming removed 2 bases at V and 3 bases at J, with 11 bases between. The CDR3 is made up of 15 amino acids. Per the germline V gene, CDR1 is SGHTA and CDR2 is FQGNSA. The CDR3: CASSLWAGVNQPQHF. For the CDR3, the DNA is TGTGCCAGCAGCTTATGGGCAGGGGTCAATCAGCCCCAGCATTTT.

The rearrangement uses TRBV30 and TRBJ2-7; possible D gene TRBD1, 6 bases. The CDR3 runs to 17 residues. Trimming took 3 bases from V and 1 from J, leaving 22 bases between them. Per germline, CDR1 GTSNPN and CDR2 SVGIG (reference sequence). The CDR3 region is CAWRGEPTDRYSYEQYF. Written as DNA, the CDR3 is TGTGCCTGGAGGGGGGAGCCTACAGACAGGTATTCCTACGAGCAGTACTTC.